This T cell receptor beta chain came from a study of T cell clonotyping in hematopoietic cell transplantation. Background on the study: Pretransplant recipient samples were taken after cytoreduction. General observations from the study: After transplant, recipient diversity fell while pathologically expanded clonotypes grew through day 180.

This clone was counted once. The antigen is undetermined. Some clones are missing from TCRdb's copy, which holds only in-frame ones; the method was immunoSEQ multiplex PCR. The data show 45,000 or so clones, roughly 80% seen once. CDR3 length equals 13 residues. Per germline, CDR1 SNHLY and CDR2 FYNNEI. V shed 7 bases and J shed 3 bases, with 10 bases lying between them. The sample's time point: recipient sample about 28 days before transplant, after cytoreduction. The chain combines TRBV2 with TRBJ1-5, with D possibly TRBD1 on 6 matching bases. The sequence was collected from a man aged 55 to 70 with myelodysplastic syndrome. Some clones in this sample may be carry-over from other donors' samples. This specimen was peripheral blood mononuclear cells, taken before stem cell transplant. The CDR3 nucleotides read TGTGCCAGCACGGGGGGGCTCAATCAGCCCCAGCATTTT. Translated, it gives CASTGGLNQPQHF. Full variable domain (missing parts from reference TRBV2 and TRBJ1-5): EPEVTQTPSHQVTQMGQEVILRCVPISNHLYFYWYRQILGQKVEFLVSFYNNEISEKSEIFDDQFSVERPDGSNFTLKIRSTKLEDSAMYFCASTGGLNQPQHFGDGTRLSIL.